This TCR beta chain was captured in a study of beta chain features in type 1 diabetes. Overall study: Cell yields, age and gender were similar between patients and healthy donors. The study, taken as a whole, reports: Shorter templates may be favored by PCR, equally so in patients and controls. Type 1 diabetes patients had TCRB CDR3s that were shorter (moderately but significantly so) in all four CD4+ subsets.

Using CD45RO/CCR7/CD25/CD127/CD95/CD27, CD4+ naive, central memory, regulatory and stem cell-like memory cells were sorted. The germline CDR1 and CDR2 sequences are MNHNY and SVGAGI (reference sequence). Trimming removed 0 bases at V and 5 bases at J, with 4 bases between. The CDR3 covers 12 residues. The whole isolated RNA underwent reverse transcription, so sequencing captured expressed TCRB transcripts. Only in-frame clones appear in the TCRdb table, and some are missing; sequencing was by immunoSEQ multiplex PCR. In the table there are 300,000 to 350,000 clones, around 13% of which are singletons. The table lists this clone with a few counts. Its matching antigen is unknown.

The source is a young man in good health. V usage is TRBV6-6 and J usage is TRBJ2-5, with no clear D. Sequencing was performed on central memory CD4+ T cells from blood. Here the CDR3 DNA reads TGTGCCAGCAGTTACTCTAGGGAGACCCAGTACTTC. It encodes CASSYSRETQYF.